This T cell receptor (beta chain) is from a study of blood T cell repertoires in COVID-19. Study summary: Some COVID-19 samples were acute and others convalescent; all came from the United States, Italy and Spain. The analysed material was cDNA or gDNA that came from T cells, B-cell-depleted T cells, or PBMCs.

The table came from immunoSEQ multiplex PCR; TCRdb's copy has only in-frame clones and leaves some out. This sample has under 200,000 clones, with approximately 80% found just once. Clinical histories supplied by participants themselves formed the basis of cohort assignment. The CDR3 extends over 13 amino acids. The trim removed 3 bases at V and 3 bases at J, leaving 1 base unmatched. The germline gives CDR1 SGHDT, CDR2 YYEEEE. The source material was PBMCs or T cells enriched from blood (not recorded which). The source is a woman aged 55-69 years with acute COVID-19. The genes are TRBV5-6 and TRBJ1-2, with 8 bases aligning to TRBD1. The CDR3 loop reads CASSWGQDYGYTF. Here the CDR3 DNA reads TGTGCCAGCAGCTGGGGACAGGACTATGGCTACACCTTC.